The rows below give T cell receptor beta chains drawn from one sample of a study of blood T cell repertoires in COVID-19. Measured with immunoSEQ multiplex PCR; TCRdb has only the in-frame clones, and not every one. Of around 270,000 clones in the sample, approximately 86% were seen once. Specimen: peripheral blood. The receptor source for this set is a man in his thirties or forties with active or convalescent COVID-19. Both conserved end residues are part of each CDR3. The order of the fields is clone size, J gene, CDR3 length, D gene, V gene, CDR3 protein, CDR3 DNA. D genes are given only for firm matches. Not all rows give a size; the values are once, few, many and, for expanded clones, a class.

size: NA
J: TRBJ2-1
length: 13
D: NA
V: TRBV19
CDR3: CASSIGSINEQFF
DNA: TGTGCCAGTAGTATCGGGTCTATCAATGAGCAGTTCTTC

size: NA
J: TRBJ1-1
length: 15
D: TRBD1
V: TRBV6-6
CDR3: CASSPAPDRVAEAFF
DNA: TGTGCCAGCAGTCCCGCCCCGGACAGGGTCGCTGAAGCTTTCTTT

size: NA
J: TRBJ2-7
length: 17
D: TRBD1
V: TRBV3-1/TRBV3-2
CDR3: CASSQPGTGHADDEQYF
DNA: TGTGCCAGCAGCCAACCCGGGACAGGGCACGCCGACGACGAGCAGTACTTC

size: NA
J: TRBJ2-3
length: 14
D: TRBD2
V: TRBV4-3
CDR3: CASSRRTSQDTQYF
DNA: TGCGCCAGCAGCCGCCGGACTAGCCAAGATACGCAGTATTTT

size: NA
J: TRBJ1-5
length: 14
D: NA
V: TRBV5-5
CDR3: CASSLVPGNQPQHF
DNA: TGTGCCAGCAGCTTGGTCCCCGGCAATCAGCCCCAGCATTTT

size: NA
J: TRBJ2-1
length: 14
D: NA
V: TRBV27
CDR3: CASSPHGQYNEQFF
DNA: TGTGCCAGCAGTCCCCATGGACAGTACAATGAGCAGTTCTTC

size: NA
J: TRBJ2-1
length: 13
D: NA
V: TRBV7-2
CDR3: CASSLVLLDEQFF
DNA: TGTGCCAGCAGCTTAGTTCTACTTGATGAGCAGTTCTTC

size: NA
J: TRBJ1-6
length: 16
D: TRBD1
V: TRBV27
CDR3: CASSWDRGSYNSPLHF
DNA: TGTGCCAGCAGTTGGGACAGGGGGTCCTATAATTCACCCCTCCACTTT

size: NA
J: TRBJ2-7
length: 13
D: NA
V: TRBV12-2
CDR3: CASRQQGYLEQYF
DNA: TGTGCAAGTCGCCAACAGGGGTATCTCGAGCAGTACTTC

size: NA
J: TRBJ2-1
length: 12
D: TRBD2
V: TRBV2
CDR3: CASSRTSGRQFF
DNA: TGTGCCAGCAGTCGGACTAGCGGGCGGCAGTTCTTC

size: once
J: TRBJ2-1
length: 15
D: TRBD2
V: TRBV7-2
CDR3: CASSSGLAGYNEQFF
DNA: TGTGCCAGTAGCTCGGGACTAGCGGGGTACAATGAGCAGTTCTTC

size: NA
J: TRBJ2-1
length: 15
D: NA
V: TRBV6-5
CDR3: CASSARLDSYNEQFF
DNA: TGTGCCAGCAGCGCCCGGCTAGATTCCTACAATGAGCAGTTCTTC

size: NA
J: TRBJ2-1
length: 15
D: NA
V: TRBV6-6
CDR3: CASSYSEGGPNEQFF
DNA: TGTGCCAGCAGTTACTCGGAGGGCGGGCCCAATGAGCAGTTCTTC

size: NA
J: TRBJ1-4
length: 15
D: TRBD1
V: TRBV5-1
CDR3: CASSLVAGGGEKLFF
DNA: TGCGCCAGCAGCTTGGTGGCAGGGGGTGGTGAAAAACTGTTTTTT

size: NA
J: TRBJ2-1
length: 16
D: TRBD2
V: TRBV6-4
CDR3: CASSAGGRIPNNEQFF
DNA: TGTGCCAGCAGCGCGGGGGGTCGAATCCCAAACAATGAGCAGTTCTTC

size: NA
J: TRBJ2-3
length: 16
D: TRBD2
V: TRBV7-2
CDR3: CASSLRGGAGTDTQYF
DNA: TGTGCCAGCAGCTTACGCGGGGGGGCCGGCACAGATACGCAGTATTTT

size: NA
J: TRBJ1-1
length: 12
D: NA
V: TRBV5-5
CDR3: CASSTGNTEAFF
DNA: TGTGCCAGCAGCACCGGGAACACTGAAGCTTTCTTT

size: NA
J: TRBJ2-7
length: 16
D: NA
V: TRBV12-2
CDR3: CASRLAPRGGTYEQYF
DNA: TGTGCAAGTCGCTTAGCGCCACGGGGGGGGACCTACGAGCAGTACTTC

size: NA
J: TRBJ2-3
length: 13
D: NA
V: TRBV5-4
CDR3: CASSLIQADTQYF
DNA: TGTGCCAGCAGCTTGATCCAGGCAGATACGCAGTATTTT

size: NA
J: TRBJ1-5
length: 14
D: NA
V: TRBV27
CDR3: CASSITGSNQPQHF
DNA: TGTGCCAGCAGTATAACCGGGAGCAATCAGCCCCAGCATTTT

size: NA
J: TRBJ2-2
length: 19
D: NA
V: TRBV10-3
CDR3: CAISDPIQDFPRDTGELFF
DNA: TGTGCCATCAGTGACCCGATCCAAGACTTTCCCAGGGACACCGGGGAGCTGTTTTTT

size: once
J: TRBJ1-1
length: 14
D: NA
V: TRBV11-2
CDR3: CASSRRGLNTEAFF
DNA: TGTGCCAGCAGCCGAAGGGGATTGAACACTGAAGCTTTCTTT

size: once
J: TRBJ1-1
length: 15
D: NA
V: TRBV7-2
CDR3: CASSLMDRPNTEAFF
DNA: TGTGCCAGCAGCTTAATGGACAGACCGAACACTGAAGCTTTCTTT

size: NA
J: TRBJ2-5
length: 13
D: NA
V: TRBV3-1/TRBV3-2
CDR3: CASSRDMQETQYF
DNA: TGTGCCAGCAGCCGCGACATGCAGGAGACCCAGTACTTC

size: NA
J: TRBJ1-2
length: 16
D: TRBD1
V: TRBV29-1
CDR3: CSVEQDRGLVGRGYTF
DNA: TGCAGCGTTGAACAAGACAGGGGGCTTGTTGGTCGTGGCTACACCTTC

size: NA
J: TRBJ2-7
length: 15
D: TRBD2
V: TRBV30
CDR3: CAWSVLFGGGYEQYF
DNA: TGTGCCTGGAGTGTACTGTTCGGGGGGGGGTACGAGCAGTACTTC

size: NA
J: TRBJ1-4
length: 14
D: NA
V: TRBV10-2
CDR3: CASRDTGNNEKLFF
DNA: TGCGCCAGCAGAGATACAGGGAATAATGAAAAACTGTTTTTT

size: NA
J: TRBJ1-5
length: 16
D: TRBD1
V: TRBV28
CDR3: CASSTAQGGSNQPQHF
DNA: TGTGCCAGCAGTACCGCACAGGGGGGGAGCAATCAGCCCCAGCATTTT

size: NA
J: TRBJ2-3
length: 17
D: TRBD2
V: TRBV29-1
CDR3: CSVPGLQPPLFRDTQYF
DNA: TGCAGCGTACCGGGACTACAACCACCTCTATTCCGGGATACGCAGTATTTT

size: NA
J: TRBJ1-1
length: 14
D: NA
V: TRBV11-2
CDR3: CASSLDRGFTEAFF
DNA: TGTGCCAGCAGCTTAGATCGAGGGTTCACTGAAGCTTTCTTT

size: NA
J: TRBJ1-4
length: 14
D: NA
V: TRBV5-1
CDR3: CASSRGNTNEKLFF
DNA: TGCGCCAGCAGCAGAGGGAACACTAATGAAAAACTGTTTTTT

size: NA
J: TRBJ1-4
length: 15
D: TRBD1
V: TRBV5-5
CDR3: CASSDDRGPREKLFF
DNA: TGTGCCAGCAGCGACGACAGGGGGCCGCGGGAAAAACTGTTTTTT

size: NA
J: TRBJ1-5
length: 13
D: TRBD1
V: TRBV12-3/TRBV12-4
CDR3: CASRGQTNQPQHF
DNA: TGTGCCAGCAGGGGACAGACCAATCAGCCCCAGCATTTT

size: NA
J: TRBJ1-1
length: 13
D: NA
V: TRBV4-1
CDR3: CASSQVGWAEAFF
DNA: TGCGCCAGCAGCCAAGTGGGCTGGGCTGAAGCTTTCTTT

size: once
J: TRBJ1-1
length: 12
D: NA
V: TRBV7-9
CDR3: CASSLTDTEAFF
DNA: TGTGCCAGCAGCCTAACGGACACTGAAGCTTTCTTT

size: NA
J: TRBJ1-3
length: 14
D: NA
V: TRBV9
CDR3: CASSELNSGNTIYF
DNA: TGTGCCAGCAGCGAACTAAACTCTGGAAACACCATATATTTT

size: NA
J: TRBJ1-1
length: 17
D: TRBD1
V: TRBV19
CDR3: CASKMVAGGHMNTEAFF
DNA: TGTGCCAGTAAAATGGTAGCAGGGGGACACATGAACACTGAAGCTTTCTTT

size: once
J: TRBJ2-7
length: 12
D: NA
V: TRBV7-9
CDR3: CASSPFVGEQYF
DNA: TGTGCCAGCAGCCCCTTCGTCGGCGAGCAGTACTTC

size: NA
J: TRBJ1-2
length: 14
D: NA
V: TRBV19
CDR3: CASTPDSDPFGYTF
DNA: TGTGCCAGTACACCGGACAGCGACCCGTTTGGCTACACCTTC

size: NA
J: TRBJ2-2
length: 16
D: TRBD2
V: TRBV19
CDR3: CASNSLSGANTGELFF
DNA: TGTGCCAGTAATTCGTTAAGCGGGGCGAACACCGGGGAGCTGTTTTTT

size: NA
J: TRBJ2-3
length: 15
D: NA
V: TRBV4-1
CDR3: CASSQVTGGTDTQYF
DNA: TGCGCCAGCAGCCAAGTCACGGGGGGCACAGATACGCAGTATTTT

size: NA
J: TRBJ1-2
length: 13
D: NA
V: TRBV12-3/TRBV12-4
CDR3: CASSLHGRDGYTF
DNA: TGTGCCAGCAGTTTACATGGGCGTGACGGCTACACCTTC

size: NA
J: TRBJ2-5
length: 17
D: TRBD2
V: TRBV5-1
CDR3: CASSPRQAGGLGETQYF
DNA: TGCGCCAGCAGCCCCAGGCAAGCGGGGGGGCTCGGAGAGACCCAGTACTTC

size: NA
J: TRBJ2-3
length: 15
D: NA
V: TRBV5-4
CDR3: CASSPQRTRRDTQYF
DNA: TGTGCCAGCAGCCCCCAGCGGACCCGGCGGGATACGCAGTATTTT

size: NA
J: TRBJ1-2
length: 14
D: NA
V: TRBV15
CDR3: CATSPGDRNYGYTF
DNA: TGTGCCACCAGCCCGGGGGACCGGAACTATGGCTACACCTTC

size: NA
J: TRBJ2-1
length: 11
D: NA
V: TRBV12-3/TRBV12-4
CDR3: CASSFSNEQFF
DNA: TGTGCCAGCAGTTTTAGCAATGAGCAGTTCTTC

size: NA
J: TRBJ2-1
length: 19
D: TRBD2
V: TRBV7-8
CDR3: CASSPSGLAGRSSYNEQFF
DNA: TGTGCCAGCAGCCCCTCGGGACTAGCGGGGCGAAGCTCCTACAATGAGCAGTTCTTC

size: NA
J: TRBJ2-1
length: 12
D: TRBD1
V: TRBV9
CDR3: CASSGTGNEQFF
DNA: TGTGCCAGCAGCGGGACAGGGAATGAGCAGTTCTTC

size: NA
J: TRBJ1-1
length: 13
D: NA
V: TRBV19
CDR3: CASTPGWNTEAFF
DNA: TGTGCCAGTACCCCAGGGTGGAACACTGAAGCTTTCTTT

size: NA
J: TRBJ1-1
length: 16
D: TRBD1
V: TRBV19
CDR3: CASRTADRDRRFEAFF
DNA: TGTGCCAGTCGTACCGCAGATCGGGACAGGAGGTTTGAAGCTTTCTTT

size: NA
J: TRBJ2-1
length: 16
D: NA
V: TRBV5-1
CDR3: CASSLAGHDSYNEQFF
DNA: TGCGCCAGCAGCTTGGCAGGACACGATTCTTACAATGAGCAGTTCTTC

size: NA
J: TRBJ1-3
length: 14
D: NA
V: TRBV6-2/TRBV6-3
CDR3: CASSRGQTGNTIYF
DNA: TGTGCCAGCAGTCGAGGACAGACTGGAAACACCATATATTTT